This T cell receptor beta chain originates from a study of control samples from healthy donors and cancer patients. Germline loops: CDR1 SQVTM, CDR2 ANQGSEA. Losses at the gene ends were 7 bases for V and 4 bases for J; bases not matched to a gene: 9. This CDR3 has 17 amino acids. The data were produced by immunoSEQ multiplex PCR, yet TCRdb's version contains in-frame clones alone and is incomplete. The sample carries around 140,000 clones, roughly 91% recorded once. The chain employs TRBV29-1 and TRBJ2-2; the match to TRBD2 covers 16 bases. Sequences were obtained from PBMCs. The origin of this receptor is a man aged 45 to 65 with head and neck cancer. The CDR3 nucleotides read TGCAGCGCTGGGGGGACTAGCGGGAGGGCCGGCACCGGGGAGCTGTTTTTT. Encoded protein: CSAGGTSGRAGTGELFF.